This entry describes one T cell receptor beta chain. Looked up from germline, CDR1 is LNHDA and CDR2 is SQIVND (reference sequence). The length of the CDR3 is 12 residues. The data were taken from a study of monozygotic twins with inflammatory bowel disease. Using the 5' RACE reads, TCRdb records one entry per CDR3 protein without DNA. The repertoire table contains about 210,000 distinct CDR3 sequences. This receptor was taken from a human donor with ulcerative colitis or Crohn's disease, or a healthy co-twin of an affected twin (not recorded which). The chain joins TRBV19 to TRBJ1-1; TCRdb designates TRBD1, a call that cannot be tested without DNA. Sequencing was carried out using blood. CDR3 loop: CASSRKGAEAFF.